One and the same sample provided the 21 T cell receptor beta chains below, sequenced in a study of T cell responses to AZD1222 COVID-19 vaccine. Sequencing was performed with immunoSEQ multiplex PCR; in TCRdb, only in-frame clones are kept and a portion is missing. The sample yields 70,000 to 95,000 clones, about 86% seen once. The sample in question was peripheral blood, obtained 28 days after the second AZD1222 dose. The source is an adult who received the AZD1222 COVID-19 vaccine.

Only one count was recorded for this clone. This chain connects TRBV25-1 to TRBJ2-7; D unclear. CDR1 and CDR2 (germline): MGHDK, SYGVNS. The CDR3 covers 14 residues. V was shortened by 4 bases and J by 3 bases, with 13 bases between the two germline ends. CDR3 sequence (DNA): TGTGCCAGCAGTGGCGTGGGCGCAATCTACGAGCAGTACTTC. This codes for CASSGVGAIYEQYF.

J is TRBJ1-2 and V is TRBV5-1, with TRBD1 identical over 7 bases. V shed 4 bases, J shed 3 bases, and the junction held 6 bases outside the gene matches. Germline assignment: CDR1 SGHRS and CDR2 YFSETQ. The CDR3 runs 14 residues. CDR3 nucleotide sequence: TGCGCCAGCAGCCGACAGGGCTCGGACTATGGCTACACCTTC. Translating it yields CASSRQGSDYGYTF.

The gene calls are TRBV11-2 and TRBJ1-3; possibly TRBD1 for D (5 bases). The CDR3 is made up of 15 amino acids. With 1 base removed from V and 0 bases from J, the gap between germline ends came to 7 bases. Germline V gives CDR1 SGHAT, CDR2 FQNNGV. CDR3 sequence reads: CASSLGQGSGNTIYF. CDR3 bases: TGTGCCAGCAGCTTAGGTCAGGGCTCTGGAAACACCATATATTTT.

The gene calls are TRBV18 and TRBJ2-7, with 7 bases aligning to TRBD2. CDR1 and CDR2 from the germline V gene are KGHSH and LQKENI. Trimming cost V 1 base and J 7 bases; bases outside gene matches: 7. There are 14 residues in the CDR3. CDR3 sequence (DNA): TGTGCCAGCTCACCACTGGCAGGGAGGGGAGAGCAGTACTTC. Its protein product is CASSPLAGRGEQYF.

This chain connects TRBV28 to TRBJ1-1; D is possibly TRBD1 (5 bases). CDR1 and CDR2 (germline): MDHEN, SYDVKM. With 5 bases removed from V and 4 bases from J, the gap between germline ends came to 8 bases. This CDR3 is built from 12 residues. CDR3 region: CASSLQGTEAFF. In nucleotides, the CDR3 is TGTGCCAGCAGTCTCCAGGGCACTGAAGCTTTCTTT.

This chain's CDR3 is CASSPRQVLGGSPLHF. The CDR3 nucleotides read TGTGCCAGCAGCCCGAGACAGGTTCTGGGGGGTTCACCCCTCCACTTT. This chain links TRBV3-1 (or the pseudogene TRBV3-2) with TRBJ1-6; tentative D call: TRBD1 (6 bases). V lost 4 bases to trimming and J lost 9 bases, with 19 bases between them. The CDR3 is made up of 16 amino acids. Germline CDR1 is LGHDT and CDR2 is YNNKEL (reference sequence).

This rearrangement joins TRBV3-1 (or the pseudogene TRBV3-2) to TRBJ2-5; 12 positions match TRBD1. This CDR3 spans 17 amino acids. Germline CDR1 and CDR2: LGHDT and YNNKEL (reference sequence). J lost 5 bases, V lost 0 bases, and 7 bases had no gene match. The CDR3 is CASSQDGTGGARETQYF. CDR3 nucleotide sequence: TGTGCCAGCAGCCAAGATGGGACAGGGGGCGCAAGGGAGACCCAGTACTTC.

The chain employs TRBV20-1 and TRBJ2-2; perhaps TRBD2 as D (6 bases). Germline CDR1 is DFQATT and CDR2 is SNEGSKA (reference sequence). The CDR3 consists of 14 residues. Trimming cost V 3 bases and J 5 bases, with 13 bases left between them. This chain's CDR3 is CSASKLAGTGELFF. CDR3 bases: TGCAGTGCTAGTAAACTAGCCGGAACCGGGGAGCTGTTTTTT.

The chain recombines TRBV11-1 with TRBJ1-1; 9 bases agree with TRBD1. Trimming took 5 bases from V and 5 from J; bases not matched to a gene: 6. From germline, CDR1 is SGHAT and CDR2 FQDESV (reference sequence). The CDR3 runs to 14 residues. The CDR3 nucleotides are TGTGCCAGCAGCCCTGGACAGGGGTGGACTGAAGCTTTCTTT. This encodes CASSPGQGWTEAFF.

This clone was observed a few times. The chain uses TRBV25-1 and TRBJ2-5; no clear D. Trimming removed 3 bases from V and 5 bases from J, with 10 bases in between. This CDR3 region has 13 residues. Germline V gene data show CDR1 as MGHDK and CDR2 as SYGVNS. The DNA of the CDR3 is TGTGCCAGCAGTGAGAAGGGTGAGGAGACCCAGTACTTC. It encodes CASSEKGEETQYF.

The chain couples TRBV7-9 to TRBJ2-2, with D possibly matching TRBD2 (6 bases). This CDR3 comprises 16 residues. Trimming removed 5 bases at V and 5 bases at J, with 18 bases between. Germline V CDR1 and CDR2: SEHNR, FQNEAQ (reference sequence). In DNA form, the CDR3 reads TGTGCCAGCAGCCAAGGGACGGGAGTAGGGACCGGGGAGCTGTTTTTT. Residues: CASSQGTGVGTGELFF.

The chain is built from TRBV27 and TRBJ1-6; tentative D call: TRBD1 (5 bases). V was shortened by 6 bases and J by 6 bases, with 18 bases between the two germline ends. The CDR3 totals 16 residues. Germline V gives CDR1 MNHEY, CDR2 SMNVEV (reference sequence). Here the CDR3 reads CASRLVAGRINSPLHF. The CDR3 DNA reads TGTGCCAGCAGACTAGTAGCAGGGCGAATTAATTCACCCCTCCACTTT.

This chain uses TRBV3-1 (or the pseudogene TRBV3-2) with TRBJ2-3; D unresolved. The V end was cut by 1 base, the J end by 0 bases, with 17 bases between. The CDR3 is 18 residues long. Germline-derived CDR1 and CDR2 are LGHDT and YNNKEL (reference sequence). DNA for the CDR3: TGTGCCAGCAGCCAAGGGCCGCCTCACCAAACGAGCACAGATACGCAGTATTTT. It is translated as CASSQGPPHQTSTDTQYF.

V is TRBV5-8 and J is TRBJ2-5; D unresolved. V was shortened by 3 bases and J by 8 bases, with 8 bases between the two germline ends. Germline values: CDR1 SGHTS, CDR2 YDEGEE. CDR3 size: 11 residues. CDR3 loop: CASSSPSTQYF. The CDR3 DNA is TGTGCCAGCAGCTCGCCGAGTACCCAGTACTTC.

The CDR3 nucleotides are TGTGCCAGCAGCCAGGGACAGGTGAGCAACACTGAAGCTTTCTTT. It encodes CASSQGQVSNTEAFF. This chain joins TRBV7-8 and TRBJ1-1, with TRBD1 identical over 8 bases. From germline, CDR1 is SGHVS and CDR2 FQNEAQ. The V and J ends lost 5 bases and 2 bases, in that order; junction bases with no gene match: 7. The CDR3 has 15 residues.

J is TRBJ2-1 and V is TRBV6-6, with D perhaps TRBD1 or TRBD2 (5 bases each). The CDR3 has 15 amino acids. The germline gives CDR1 MNHNY, CDR2 SVGAGI (reference sequence). V was clipped by 5 bases and J by 4 bases, with 15 bases between them. The CDR3 sequence: CASSLERGDYNEQFF. Written as DNA, the CDR3 is TGTGCCAGCAGTCTAGAAAGAGGGGATTACAATGAGCAGTTCTTC.

The V and J genes are TRBV6-6 and TRBJ2-7; 9 bases fit TRBD2. Germline V CDR1 and CDR2: MNHNY, SVGAGI (reference sequence). V gave up 2 bases and J gave up 7 bases; unmatched junction bases: 9. The CDR3 runs 15 residues. The CDR3 spells CASSYGAGGPREQYF. The CDR3 nucleotides read TGTGCCAGCAGTTACGGGGCGGGAGGGCCTCGTGAGCAGTACTTC.

This clone turned up a few times. The chain recombines TRBV4-2 with TRBJ2-5, with TRBD2 matching 12 bases. The CDR3 runs to 15 residues. V shed 6 bases, J shed 4 bases, and the junction held 6 bases outside the gene matches. CDR1 and CDR2 from the germline V gene are LGHNA and YNFKEQ. CDR3 residues: CASSPSGGAGETQYF. CDR3 sequence (DNA): TGTGCCAGCAGTCCTAGCGGGGGGGCCGGAGAGACCCAGTACTTC.

This clone has only one observation. The V call is TRBV7-2, the J call TRBJ2-3; TRBD2 matches 8 bases. The germline V gene has CDR1 SGHTA and CDR2 FQGNSA. This CDR3 is built from 15 residues. With 3 bases clipped from V and 5 bases from J, the junction kept 7 bases outside the gene matches. Written as DNA, the CDR3 is TGTGCCAGCAGCTTGTCGGGAGGGCCAGGAGATACGCAGTATTTT. This encodes CASSLSGGPGDTQYF.

The chain links TRBV3-1 (or the pseudogene TRBV3-2) to TRBJ1-5; no clear D. The germline gives CDR1 LGHDT, CDR2 YNNKEL (reference sequence). Trimming took 0 bases from V and 6 from J, leaving 6 bases between them. The length of the CDR3 is 13 residues. CDR3 loop: CASSQDPVQPQHF. The CDR3 region has the DNA TGTGCCAGCAGCCAAGACCCGGTTCAGCCCCAGCATTTT.

The CDR3 here is CASSLVAGAVYEQYF. The CDR3 nucleotides read TGTGCCAGCAGCTTAGTGGCGGGGGCGGTCTACGAGCAGTACTTC. This chain connects TRBV11-3 to TRBJ2-7; D perhaps matches TRBD2 (7 bases). Trimming took 1 base from V and 3 from J, leaving 13 bases between them. Germline V gene lookup returns CDR1 SGHNT and CDR2 YENEEA. This CDR3 comprises 15 residues.